One sample yielded the 3 T cell receptor beta chains listed below, sequenced in a study of T cells after yellow fever vaccination. TCRdb re-called the 5' RACE reads through MiXCR, storing one row per CDR3 protein. Among around 100,000 distinct CDR3 sequences listed, 6.5% to 9% were seen once. This material consisted of CD8+ T cells sorted from PBMCs, taken 45 days after the yellow fever booster vaccination. Receptors originate from a man aged 30-40 years who received the YFV17D yellow fever vaccine.

This chain connects TRBV20-1 to TRBJ2-3; TRBD2 is a possible D gene (6 bases). Trimming took off 3 bases at V and 2 bases at J, with 15 bases between the two ends. The CDR3 has 15 residues. The germline gives CDR1 DFQATT, CDR2 SNEGSKA (reference sequence). DNA of the CDR3: TGCAGTGCTAGGGGGACTCCCATACTCACAGATACGCAGTATTTT. Protein sequence: CSARGTPILTDTQYF.

In its sample, this clonotype was seen a few times. This chain uses TRBV7-9 with TRBJ1-1; D not resolved. CDR1 SEHNR and CDR2 FQNEAQ come from the germline V gene (reference sequence). V shed 5 bases and J shed 6 bases, with 10 bases lying between them. This CDR3 has 12 residues. The CDR3, as DNA: TGTGCCAGCAGCCCAACCCAGGCTGAAGCTTTCTTT. This gives the protein CASSPTQAEAFF.

This clonotype came up many times. The chain is built from TRBV4-3 and TRBJ2-1; D is uncertain. The CDR3 is 15 amino acids. V shed 1 base and J shed 5 bases, with 12 bases lying between them. Germline assignment: CDR1 LGHNA and CDR2 YSLEER. The CDR3 loop reads CASSQGLSGDNEQFF. The CDR3, as DNA: TGCGCCAGCAGCCAAGGTCTATCTGGGGACAATGAGCAGTTCTTC.